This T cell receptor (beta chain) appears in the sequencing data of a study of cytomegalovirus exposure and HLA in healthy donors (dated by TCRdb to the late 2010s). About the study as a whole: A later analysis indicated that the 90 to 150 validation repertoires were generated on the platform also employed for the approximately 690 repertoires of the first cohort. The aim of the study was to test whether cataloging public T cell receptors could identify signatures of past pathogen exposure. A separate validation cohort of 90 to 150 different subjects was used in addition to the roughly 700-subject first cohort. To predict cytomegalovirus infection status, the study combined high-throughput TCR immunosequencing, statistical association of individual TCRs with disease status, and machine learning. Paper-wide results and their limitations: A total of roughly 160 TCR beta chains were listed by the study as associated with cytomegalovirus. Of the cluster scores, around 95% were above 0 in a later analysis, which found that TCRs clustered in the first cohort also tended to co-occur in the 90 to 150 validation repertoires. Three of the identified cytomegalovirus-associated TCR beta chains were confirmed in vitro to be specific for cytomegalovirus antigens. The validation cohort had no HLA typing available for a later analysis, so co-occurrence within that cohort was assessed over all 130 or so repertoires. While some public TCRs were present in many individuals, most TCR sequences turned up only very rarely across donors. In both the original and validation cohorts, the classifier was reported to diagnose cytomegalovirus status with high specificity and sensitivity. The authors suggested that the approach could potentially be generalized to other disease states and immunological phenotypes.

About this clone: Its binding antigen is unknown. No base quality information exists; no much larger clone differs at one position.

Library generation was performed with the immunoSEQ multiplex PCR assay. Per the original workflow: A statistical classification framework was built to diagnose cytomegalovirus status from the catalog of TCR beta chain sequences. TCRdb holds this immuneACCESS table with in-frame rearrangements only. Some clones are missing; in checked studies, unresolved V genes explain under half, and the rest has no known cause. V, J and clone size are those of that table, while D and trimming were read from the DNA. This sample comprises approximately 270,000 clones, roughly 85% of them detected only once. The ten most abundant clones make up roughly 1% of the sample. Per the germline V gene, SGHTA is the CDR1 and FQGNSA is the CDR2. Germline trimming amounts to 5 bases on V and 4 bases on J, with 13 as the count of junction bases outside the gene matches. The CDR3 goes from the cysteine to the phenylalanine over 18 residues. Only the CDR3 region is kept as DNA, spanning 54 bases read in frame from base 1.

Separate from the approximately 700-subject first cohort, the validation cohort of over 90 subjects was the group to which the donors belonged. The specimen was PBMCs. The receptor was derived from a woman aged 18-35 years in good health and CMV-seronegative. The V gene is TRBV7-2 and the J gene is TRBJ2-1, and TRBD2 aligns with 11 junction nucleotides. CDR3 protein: CASSPPRKTSGSYNEQFF. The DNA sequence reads TGTGCCAGCAGCCCCCCACGAAAAACTAGCGGGAGTTACAATGAGCAGTTCTTC.